Listed here are 14 T cell receptor beta chains from one sample, sequenced in a study of cytomegalovirus exposure and HLA in healthy donors. The PCR made use of 60 Vbeta and 13 Jbeta primers. The method was immunoSEQ multiplex PCR; TCRdb's version includes in-frame clones alone and lacks a portion of them. The top ten clones hold about 4% of a sample with approximately 120,000 clones, about three quarters of them seen once. Sequenced sample: PBMCs. The receptor set was obtained from a man in his thirties or forties in good health and CMV-seronegative.

This clone was counted a few times. V is TRBV5-6 and J is TRBJ2-7; weak D call: TRBD1 (5 bases). V was cut by 3 bases and J by 6 bases, with 19 bases left in between. The CDR3 is made up of 15 amino acids. Per germline, CDR1 SGHDT and CDR2 YYEEEE. The DNA of the CDR3 is TGTGCCAGCAGCTGGAACCTTGCAGGGAAGGGCGAGCAGTACTTC. It encodes CASSWNLAGKGEQYF.

The chain uses TRBV6-5 and TRBJ1-1, with D unclear. The CDR3 is made up of 15 amino acids. V gave up 2 bases and J gave up 0 bases, with 10 bases separating them. Per the germline V gene, CDR1 is MNHEY and CDR2 is SVGAGI. This CDR3 reads CASSYLEFMNTEAFF. The CDR3 DNA is TGTGCCAGCAGTTACCTCGAGTTCATGAACACTGAAGCTTTCTTT.

This chain joins TRBV19 and TRBJ2-5, with 7 bases matching TRBD1. The CDR3 is made up of 13 amino acids. CDR1 and CDR2 (germline): LNHDA, SQIVND (reference sequence). Germline trimming cut 5 bases from V and 5 bases from J; bases unmatched to any gene: 5. In nucleotides, the CDR3 is TGTGCCAGTAGTGTAGGGACAGTGGAGACCCAGTACTTC. It codes for CASSVGTVETQYF.

This sequence joins TRBV11-3 and TRBJ1-1; 8 nucleotides line up with TRBD1. The CDR3 runs 14 residues. Losses at the gene ends were 4 bases for V and 2 bases for J; bases not matched to a gene: 3. The germline CDR1 and CDR2 sequences are SGHNT and YENEEA. CDR3 sequence (DNA): TGTGCCAGCAGCTCGGGACAGGCCAACACTGAAGCTTTCTTT. Protein: CASSSGQANTEAFF.

Only a few counts were recorded for this clone. The same CDR3 also results from other DNA sequences found in this sample. This rearrangement joins TRBV6-1 to TRBJ2-5; the match to TRBD2 covers 11 bases. CDR1 MNHNS and CDR2 SASEGT come from the germline V gene. CDR3 length: 15 amino acids. Unmatched junction bases numbered 0, after V lost 2 bases and J lost 1 base. The CDR3 region has the DNA TGTGCCAGCAGTGAACTAGCGGGGGGCCAAGAGACCCAGTACTTC. Amino acid sequence: CASSELAGGQETQYF.

V and J are TRBV6-6 and TRBJ2-7; D ambiguous. Germline V gives CDR1 MNHNY, CDR2 SVGAGI (reference sequence). Trimming stripped 2 bases from V and 2 bases from J, with 10 bases between. The CDR3 sequence is 14 residues long. The CDR3 bases are TGTGCCAGCAGTTACGGGCGCTTACCCTACGAGCAGTACTTC. This sequence encodes CASSYGRLPYEQYF.

This clone showed up just a few times. The chain uses TRBV2 and TRBJ2-5; perhaps TRBD1 as D (5 bases). Germline CDR1 reads SNHLY; CDR2 reads FYNNEI. Trimming stripped 6 bases from V and 5 bases from J, with 13 bases between. The CDR3 loop spans 13 amino acids. CDR3: CASRDRGRETQYF. In nucleotides, the CDR3 is TGTGCCAGCAGGGATAGGGGTAGGGAGACCCAGTACTTC.

This clone is a singleton in its sample. V usage is TRBV2 and J usage is TRBJ2-3, with TRBD1 identical over 10 bases. This CDR3 is built from 14 residues. J was trimmed by 5 bases and V by 6 bases; bases with no gene match: 5. Germline assignment: CDR1 SNHLY and CDR2 FYNNEI. The chain's CDR3 is CASSNRDRGDTQYF. The CDR3 DNA is TGTGCCAGCAGCAACCGGGACAGGGGAGATACGCAGTATTTT. Full variable domain (rest looked up from reference TRBV2 and TRBJ2-3): EPEVTQTPSHQVTQMGQEVILRCVPISNHLYFYWYRQILGQKVEFLVSFYNNEISEKSEIFDDQFSVERPDGSNFTLKIRSTKLEDSAMYFCASSNRDRGDTQYFGPGTRLTVL.

The gene calls are TRBV19 and TRBJ1-2; D may be TRBD1 (6 bases). The CDR3 sequence is 15 residues long. CDR1 and CDR2 (germline): LNHDA, SQIVND (reference sequence). V was pared by 5 bases and J by 6 bases, with 19 bases between. DNA of the CDR3: TGTGCCAGTAGTCGCCGACAGGTTCCTGTGGATGGCTACACCTTC. Protein product: CASSRRQVPVDGYTF.

The V gene is TRBV19, the J gene TRBJ1-1, with D perhaps matching TRBD1 (5 bases). The germline V gene encodes CDR1 LNHDA and CDR2 SQIVND (reference sequence). This CDR3 has 17 residues. Trimming took off 0 bases at V and 0 bases at J, with 14 bases between the two ends. The CDR3 region is CASSIDLEGIMNTEAFF. CDR3 bases: TGTGCCAGTAGTATAGATTTGGAGGGGATCATGAACACTGAAGCTTTCTTT.

The chain has TRBV5-1 and TRBJ2-3; the match to TRBD2 covers 12 bases. CDR1 SGHRS and CDR2 YFSETQ come from the germline V gene. The V segment lost 4 bases and the J segment 5 bases; nucleotides outside the gene matches: 2. This CDR3 has 14 amino acids. Written as DNA, the CDR3 is TGCGCCAGCAGCCAGACTAGCGGGGGAGATACGCAGTATTTT. This sequence encodes CASSQTSGGDTQYF.

This sequence joins TRBV29-1 and TRBJ2-5; 8 bases are shared with TRBD1. The DNA matches TRBJ2-7 better at its end, which makes the J call doubtful. This CDR3 is 13 amino acids long. Germline CDR1 is SQVTM and CDR2 is ANQGSEA. The CDR3 here is CSVVGQGGYEQYF. CDR3 sequence (DNA): TGCAGCGTAGTAGGACAGGGTGGCTACGAGCAGTACTTC.

This clone appeared a few times. This specimen includes other DNA sequences encoding the same CDR3. CDR3 nucleotides: TGTGCCAGCAGCTTAGCTAGGAACACTGAAGCTTTCTTT. Translating it yields CASSLARNTEAFF. The chain is built from TRBV7-8 and TRBJ1-1; D is ambiguous. Trimming left V 0 bases short and J 1 base short, with 3 bases between. CDR1 SGHVS and CDR2 FQNEAQ come from the germline V gene. The CDR3 is made up of 13 amino acids.

This chain uses TRBV5-4 with TRBJ1-6; 9 positions match TRBD1. Germline CDR1 is SGHNT and CDR2 is YYREEE (reference sequence). V shed 4 bases and J 7 bases; nucleotides not matched to a gene: 9. The CDR3 loop spans 16 amino acids. The CDR3 spells CASSTRTGAVNSPLHF. CDR3 DNA sequence: TGTGCCAGCAGCACAAGGACAGGGGCCGTCAATTCACCCCTCCACTTT.